This TCR beta chain was captured in a study of blood T cell repertoires in COVID-19. Across the whole study: Acute and convalescent COVID-19 specimens originated in the United States, Italy and Spain. The analysed material was cDNA or gDNA that came from T cells, B-cell-depleted T cells, or PBMCs.

V was clipped by 6 bases and J by 6 bases, with 15 bases between them. The CDR3 covers 14 residues. The germline V gene encodes CDR1 MNHEY and CDR2 SVGAGI. Per the original data handling: The authors estimated nucleated cell counts from reference gene primer amplification. TCRdb's table, derived via immunoSEQ multiplex PCR, lists solely in-frame clones and lacks some. V and J calls and clone size follow that table, whereas D and trimming were derived from the DNA. This sample has about 210,000 clones, with 83% found just once. The sequence came from a man aged 50 to 60 with active or convalescent COVID-19. The chain joins TRBV6-5 to TRBJ1-5; perhaps TRBD1 as D (5 bases). Sequencing was carried out using peripheral blood. CDR3 sequence: CASSPGGVGQPQHF. The CDR3 region has the DNA TGTGCCAGCAGCCCCGGAGGGGTTGGTCAGCCCCAGCATTTT.